This T cell receptor (beta chain) was sequenced during a study of regulatory T cells in long-lasting Graves disease. HTBI primers from iRepertoire and Arm-PCR of CDR3 regions yielded the TCR beta libraries. MiXCR was run by TCRdb on the multiplex PCR reads, yielding one entry per CDR3 protein. This sample has over 200,000 distinct CDR3 sequences, with approximately 20% found just once. This sample's time point: newly diagnosed GD, antithyroid drugs for less than 3 months. RNA from PBMCs was the source of the TCR library. Study conclusions and caveats: Limited sample numbers may have lowered accuracy.

This clonotype was seen many times. Antigen unknown. The same sample was also studied in work on T cells in Graves' hyperthyroidism and ophthalmopathy.

The sequence derives from a woman aged 30 to 39 with Graves disease. The sample in question was peripheral blood mononuclear cells (PBMCs), obtained at new diagnosis, from a patient treated with antithyroid drugs.

The CDR3 loop reads CASGPPGRRIYGYTF. DNA of the CDR3: TGTGCTAGTGGTCCTCCGGGACGGAGAATCTATGGCTACACCTTC. The chain uses TRBV12-5 and TRBJ1-2; weak D call: TRBD1 (5 bases). The CDR3 spans 15 residues. The V and J ends lost 5 bases and 4 bases respectively, with 17 bases between them. In germline, CDR1 is LGHNT, CDR2 FRNRAP.